Each of the 18 T cell receptor beta chains below was sequenced from the same sample in a study of T cell repertoires in cytomegalovirus infection. TCRdb used MiXCR to reprocess the reads, holding one entry per CDR3 protein. Of about 150,000 distinct CDR3 sequences listed, about 31% are singletons. These receptors' targets are unknown. The sequencing here drew on CD8+ T cells from cultured PBMCs, taken from culture after CMV antigen stimulation. The receptor source for this set is a human donor in good health (CMV status not recorded). Some clones in this sample may be carry-over from other donors' samples.

Within the sample, this clonotype is medium-sized. This chain joins TRBV7-2 and TRBJ2-5, with TRBD2 matching 10 bases. V trimming: 5 bases; J trimming: 0 bases; junction bases outside the gene matches: 6. The germline V gene encodes CDR1 SGHTA and CDR2 FQGNSA. This CDR3 comprises 16 residues. The CDR3 DNA follows: TGTGCCAGCAGCCCACTAGCGGGGTGGTACCAAGAGACCCAGTACTTC. It yields the protein CASSPLAGWYQETQYF.

This chain joins TRBV27 and TRBJ1-2; possible D gene TRBD1, 6 bases. V lost 6 bases and J lost 8, with 19 bases in between. Germline V CDR1 and CDR2: MNHEY, SMNVEV (reference sequence). The CDR3 loop spans 14 amino acids. CDR3 DNA sequence: TGTGCCAGCAGCCTCCGGGGGGCAGGCTGGGGCTACACCTTC. Protein product: CASSLRGAGWGYTF.

This clonotype showed up just a few times. J is TRBJ2-3 and V is TRBV19; D is possibly TRBD1 (5 bases). V lost 3 bases, J lost 5 bases, and 12 bases lay in between. CDR3 length: 14 amino acids. Looked up from germline, CDR1 is LNHDA and CDR2 is SQIVND (reference sequence). CDR3 nucleotide sequence: TGTGCCAGTAGTATGAGCAGGGTCGAAGATACGCAGTATTTT. It specifies CASSMSRVEDTQYF. Full variable domain (outside the CDR3, taken from reference TRBV19 and TRBJ2-3): DGGITQSPKYLFRKEGQNVTLSCEQNLNHDAMYWYRQDPGQGLRLIYYSQIVNDFQKGDIAEGYSVSREKKESFPLTVTSAQKNPTAFYLCASSMSRVEDTQYFGPGTRLTVL.

The rearrangement links TRBV4-3 to TRBJ2-7, with D uncertain. V gave up 3 bases and J gave up 2 bases, with 17 bases separating them. The CDR3 consists of 16 residues. Germline V CDR1 and CDR2: LGHNA, YSLEER. This CDR3 is CASSHVTDLTTYEQYF. CDR3 DNA sequence: TGCGCCAGCAGCCACGTTACCGATCTCACCACCTACGAGCAGTACTTC.

This chain joins TRBV2 and TRBJ2-1, with 13 bases that match TRBD2. The J segment lost 1 base and the V segment lost 7 bases, leaving 7 bases of the junction unmatched. The CDR3 totals 17 residues. The germline V gene encodes CDR1 SNHLY and CDR2 FYNNEI. The CDR3 is CASTWTSGGLSYNEQFF. The CDR3 nucleotides read TGTGCCAGCACCTGGACTAGCGGGGGCCTTTCCTACAATGAGCAGTTCTTC.

The rearrangement links TRBV4-1 to TRBJ2-7; the match to TRBD1 covers 9 bases. Germline V gene data show CDR1 as MGHRA and CDR2 as YSYEKL. The CDR3 runs to 14 residues. The junction had 4 bases not matched to a gene; V was cut back by 7 bases and J by 0 bases. CDR3 nucleotide sequence: TGCGCCAGCAAATGGGACAGGGACTCCTACGAGCAGTACTTC. Protein product: CASKWDRDSYEQYF.

V gene TRBV10-3 combines with J gene TRBJ2-7, with unresolved D. The CDR3 runs to 12 residues. Germline CDR1 is ENHRY and CDR2 is SYGVKD. The V gene lost 7 bases and the J gene lost 2 bases, with 9 bases spanning the gap. CDR3 residues: CAIMAGPYEQYF. CDR3 DNA: TGTGCCATCATGGCAGGTCCCTACGAGCAGTACTTC.

This chain connects TRBV6-6 to TRBJ1-2; D not certain. The CDR3 spans 14 residues. The ends were cut back, 0 bases at V and 3 bases at J, with 8 bases in the middle. CDR1 is MNHNY, CDR2 SVGAGI, per germline (reference sequence). The CDR3 region is CASSYSTIYYGYTF. CDR3 DNA: TGTGCCAGCAGTTACTCGACAATCTACTATGGCTACACCTTC.

This chain links TRBV28 with TRBJ2-5, with D maybe TRBD2 (5 bases). Trimming left V 6 bases short and J 2 bases short, with 19 bases between. The germline gives CDR1 MDHEN, CDR2 SYDVKM. The CDR3 length is 16 residues. This CDR3 reads CASSPRVGSQQETQYF. The CDR3 DNA reads as TGTGCCAGCAGCCCGAGGGTGGGCAGCCAACAAGAGACCCAGTACTTC.

V is TRBV27 and J is TRBJ2-7; tentatively, D is TRBD2 (5 bases). The CDR3 runs 16 residues. Germline V gives CDR1 MNHEY, CDR2 SMNVEV (reference sequence). Trimming took off 0 bases at V and 3 bases at J, with 15 bases between the two ends. DNA for the CDR3: TGTGCCAGCAGTTTATCGGTGGGAGCCTCTAGCTACGAGCAGTACTTC. It codes for CASSLSVGASSYEQYF.

The chain couples TRBV7-9 to TRBJ1-2; D gene unclear. The CDR3 loop spans 15 amino acids. Germline V CDR1 and CDR2: SEHNR, FQNEAQ (reference sequence). V lost 1 base to trimming and J lost 0 bases, with 9 bases between them. CDR3 amino acids: CASSLGLTTNYGYTF. For the CDR3, the DNA is TGTGCCAGCAGCTTAGGGCTCACAACTAACTATGGCTACACCTTC.

This clonotype has just a few counts. The V gene is TRBV11-1, the J gene TRBJ2-7; 8 bases line up with TRBD1. V trimming: 5 bases; J trimming: 4 bases; junction bases outside the gene matches: 16. The CDR3 is made up of 17 amino acids. Germline V CDR1 and CDR2: SGHAT, FQDESV (reference sequence). The CDR3: CASSLPSGTGAKYEQYF. In DNA, the CDR3 is TGTGCCAGCAGCCTACCCTCCGGGACAGGAGCTAAGTACGAGCAGTACTTC.

This chain joins TRBV27 and TRBJ2-7; the D is unclear. Germline V CDR1 and CDR2: MNHEY, SMNVEV (reference sequence). The CDR3 runs to 14 residues. V dropped 7 bases and J dropped 2 bases, with 15 bases sitting between them. The CDR3 nucleotides are TGTGCCAGCACCCAACGGCTCGGAGCCTACGAGCAGTACTTC. This encodes CASTQRLGAYEQYF.

This clonotype was detected only once. This chain joins TRBV7-8 and TRBJ2-4; D remains unclear. Trimming took 2 bases from V and 1 from J, leaving 12 bases between them. The CDR3 sequence is 16 residues long. CDR1 SGHVS and CDR2 FQNEAQ come from the germline V gene. The CDR3 protein is CASSLSVGQAKNIQYF. CDR3 sequence (DNA): TGTGCCAGCAGCTTATCGGTCGGTCAGGCCAAAAACATTCAGTACTTC.

This clonotype is a singleton in its sample. The chain joins TRBV29-1 to TRBJ2-1; no firm D call. This CDR3 has 11 residues. V dropped 2 bases and J dropped 7 bases, with 6 bases sitting between them. In germline, CDR1 is SQVTM, CDR2 ANQGSEA. This CDR3 reads CSVERPNEQFF. CDR3 DNA sequence: TGCAGCGTTGAACGACCGAATGAGCAGTTCTTC.

This clonotype was counted only a few times. The chain recombines TRBV20-1 with TRBJ2-5; 16 bases are shared with TRBD2. Looked up from germline, CDR1 is DFQATT and CDR2 is SNEGSKA (reference sequence). The ends lost 3 bases at V and 4 bases at J; junction bases unmatched: 11. CDR3 length: 18 amino acids. This CDR3 reads CSARRTGTSGGARETQYF. DNA for the CDR3: TGCAGTGCTAGGCGAACCGGGACTAGCGGGGGGGCCAGAGAGACCCAGTACTTC.

This rearrangement joins TRBV7-9 to TRBJ2-5; tentative D call: TRBD1 (6 bases). The CDR3 extends over 14 amino acids. V dropped 4 bases and J dropped 1 base, with 10 bases sitting between them. Germline V gene lookup returns CDR1 SEHNR and CDR2 FQNEAQ (reference sequence). The CDR3 coding sequence is TGTGCCAGCAGCTCAGACAGGACCCAAGAGACCCAGTACTTC. Residues: CASSSDRTQETQYF.

This chain uses TRBV7-9 with TRBJ2-2, with a tentative D call TRBD2 (6 bases). Germline assignment: CDR1 SEHNR and CDR2 FQNEAQ (reference sequence). This CDR3 has 14 amino acids. V was pared by 5 bases and J by 6 bases, with 13 bases between. The CDR3 DNA reads as TGTGCCAGCAGCCCGGCGGGGCGGCCCGGGGAGCTGTTTTTT. This encodes CASSPAGRPGELFF.